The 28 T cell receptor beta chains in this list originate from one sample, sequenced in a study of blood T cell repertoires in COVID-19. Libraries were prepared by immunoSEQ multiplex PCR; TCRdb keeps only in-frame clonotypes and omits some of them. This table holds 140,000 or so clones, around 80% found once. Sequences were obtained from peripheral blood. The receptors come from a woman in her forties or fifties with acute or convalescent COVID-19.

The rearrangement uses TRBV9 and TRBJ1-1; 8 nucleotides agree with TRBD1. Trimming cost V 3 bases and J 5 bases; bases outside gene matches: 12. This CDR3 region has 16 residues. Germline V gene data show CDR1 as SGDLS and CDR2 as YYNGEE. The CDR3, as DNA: TGTGCCAGCAGCGAACAGGGGGGAGGGTTGAGGACTGAAGCTTTCTTT. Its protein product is CASSEQGGGLRTEAFF.

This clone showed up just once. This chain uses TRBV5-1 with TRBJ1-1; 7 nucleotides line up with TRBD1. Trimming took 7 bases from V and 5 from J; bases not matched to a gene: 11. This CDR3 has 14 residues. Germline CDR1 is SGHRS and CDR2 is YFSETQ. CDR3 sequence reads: CASDSTGEATEAFF. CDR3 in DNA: TGCGCCAGCGACAGTACAGGGGAGGCGACTGAAGCTTTCTTT.

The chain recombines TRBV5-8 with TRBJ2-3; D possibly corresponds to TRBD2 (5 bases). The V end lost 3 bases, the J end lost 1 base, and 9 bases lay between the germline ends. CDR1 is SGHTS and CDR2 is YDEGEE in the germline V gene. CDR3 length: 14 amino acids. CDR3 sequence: CASSSPGGTDTQYF. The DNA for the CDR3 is TGTGCCAGCAGCTCCCCCGGGGGCACAGATACGCAGTATTTT.

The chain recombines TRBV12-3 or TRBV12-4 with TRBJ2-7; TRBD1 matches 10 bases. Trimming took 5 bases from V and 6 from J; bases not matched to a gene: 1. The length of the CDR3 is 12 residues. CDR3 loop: CASSRTGGEQYF. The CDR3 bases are TGTGCCAGCAGTCGGACAGGGGGCGAGCAGTACTTC.

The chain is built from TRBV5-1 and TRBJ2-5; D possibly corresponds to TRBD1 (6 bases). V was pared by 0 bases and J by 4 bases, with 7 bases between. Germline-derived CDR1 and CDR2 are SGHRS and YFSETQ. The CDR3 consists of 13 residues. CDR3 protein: CASSLDRVETQYF. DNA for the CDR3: TGCGCCAGCAGCTTGGACAGGGTAGAGACCCAGTACTTC.

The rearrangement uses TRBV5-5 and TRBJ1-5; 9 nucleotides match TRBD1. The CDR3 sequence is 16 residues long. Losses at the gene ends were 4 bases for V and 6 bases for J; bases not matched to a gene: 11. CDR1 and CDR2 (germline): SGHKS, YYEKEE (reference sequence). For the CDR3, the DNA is TGTGCCAGCAGCCAATCCATACAGGGGGCAGGTCAGCCCCAGCATTTT. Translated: CASSQSIQGAGQPQHF. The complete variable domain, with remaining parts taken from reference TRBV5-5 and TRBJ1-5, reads DAGVTQSPTHLIKTRGQQVTLRCSPISGHKSVSWYQQVLGQGPQFIFQYYEKEERGRGNFPDRFSARQFPNYSSELNVNALLLGDSALYLCASSQSIQGAGQPQHFGDGTRLSIL.

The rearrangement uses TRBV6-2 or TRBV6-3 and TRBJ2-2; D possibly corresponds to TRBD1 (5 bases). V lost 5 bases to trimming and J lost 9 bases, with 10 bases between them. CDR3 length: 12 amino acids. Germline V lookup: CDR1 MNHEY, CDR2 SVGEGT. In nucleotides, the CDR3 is TGTGCCAGCAGTCCATGGGGCCGGGAGCTGTTTTTT. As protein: CASSPWGRELFF.

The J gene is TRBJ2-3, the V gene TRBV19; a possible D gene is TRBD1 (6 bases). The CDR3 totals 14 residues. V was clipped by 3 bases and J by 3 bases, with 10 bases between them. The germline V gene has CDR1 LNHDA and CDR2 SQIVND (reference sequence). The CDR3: CASSIQGITDTQYF. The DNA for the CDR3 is TGTGCCAGTAGTATCCAGGGGATAACAGATACGCAGTATTTT.

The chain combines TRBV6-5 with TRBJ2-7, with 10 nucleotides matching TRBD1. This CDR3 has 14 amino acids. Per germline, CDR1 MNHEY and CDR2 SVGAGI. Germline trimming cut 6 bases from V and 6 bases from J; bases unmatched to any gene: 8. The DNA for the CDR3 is TGTGCCAGCAGAGCCGGGACAGGGGATTTCGAGCAGTACTTC. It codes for CASRAGTGDFEQYF.

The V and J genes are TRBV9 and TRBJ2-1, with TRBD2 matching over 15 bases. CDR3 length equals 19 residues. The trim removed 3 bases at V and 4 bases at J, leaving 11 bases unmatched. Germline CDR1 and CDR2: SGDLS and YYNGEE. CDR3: CASSGDGTSGGPIYNEQFF. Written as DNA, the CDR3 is TGTGCCAGCAGCGGGGATGGGACTAGCGGGGGGCCTATTTACAATGAGCAGTTCTTC.

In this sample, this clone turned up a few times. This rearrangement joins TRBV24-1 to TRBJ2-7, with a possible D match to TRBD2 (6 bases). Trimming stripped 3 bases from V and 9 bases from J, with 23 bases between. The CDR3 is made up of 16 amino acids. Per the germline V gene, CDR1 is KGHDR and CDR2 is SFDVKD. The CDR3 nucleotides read TGTGCCACCAGTGATCTTTCGCCGGGAGCGATCGGTGGGCAGTACTTC. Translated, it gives CATSDLSPGAIGGQYF.

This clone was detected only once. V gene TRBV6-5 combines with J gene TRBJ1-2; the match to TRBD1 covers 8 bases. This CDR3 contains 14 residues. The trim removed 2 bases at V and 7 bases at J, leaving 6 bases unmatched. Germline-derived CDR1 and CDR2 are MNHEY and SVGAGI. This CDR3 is CASSYRQGASGYTF. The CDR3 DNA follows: TGTGCCAGCAGTTACAGGCAGGGGGCGTCTGGCTACACCTTC.

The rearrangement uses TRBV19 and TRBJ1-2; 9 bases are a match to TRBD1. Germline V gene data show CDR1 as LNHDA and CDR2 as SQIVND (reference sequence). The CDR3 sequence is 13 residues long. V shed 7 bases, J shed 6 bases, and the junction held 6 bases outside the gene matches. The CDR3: CASTDRGLDGYTF. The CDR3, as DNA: TGTGCCAGTACGGACAGGGGACTAGATGGCTACACCTTC.

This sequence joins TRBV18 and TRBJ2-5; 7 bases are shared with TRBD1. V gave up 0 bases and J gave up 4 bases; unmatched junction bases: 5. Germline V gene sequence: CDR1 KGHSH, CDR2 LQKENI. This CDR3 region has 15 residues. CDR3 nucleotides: TGTGCCAGCTCACCACCGGGGACAGCTCTAGAGACCCAGTACTTC. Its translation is CASSPPGTALETQYF.

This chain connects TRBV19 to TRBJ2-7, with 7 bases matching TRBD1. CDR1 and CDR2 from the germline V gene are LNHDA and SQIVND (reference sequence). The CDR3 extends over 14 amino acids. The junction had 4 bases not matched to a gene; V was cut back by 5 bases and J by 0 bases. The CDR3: CASSFRDSSYEQYF. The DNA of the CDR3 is TGTGCCAGTAGTTTCCGGGACAGCTCCTACGAGCAGTACTTC.

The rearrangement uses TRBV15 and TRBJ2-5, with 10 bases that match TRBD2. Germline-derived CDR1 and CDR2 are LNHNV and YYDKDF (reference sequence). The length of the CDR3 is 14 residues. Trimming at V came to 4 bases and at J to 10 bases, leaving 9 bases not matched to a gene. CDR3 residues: CATSNPSGGAFQYF. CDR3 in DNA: TGTGCCACCAGCAATCCGAGCGGGGGGGCTTTCCAGTACTTC.

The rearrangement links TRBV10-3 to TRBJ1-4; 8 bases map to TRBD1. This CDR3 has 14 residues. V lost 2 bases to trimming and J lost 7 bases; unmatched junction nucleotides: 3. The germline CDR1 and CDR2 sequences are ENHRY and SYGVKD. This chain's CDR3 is CAISETGGVEKLFF. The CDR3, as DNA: TGTGCCATCAGTGAGACAGGGGGGGTTGAAAAACTGTTTTTT.

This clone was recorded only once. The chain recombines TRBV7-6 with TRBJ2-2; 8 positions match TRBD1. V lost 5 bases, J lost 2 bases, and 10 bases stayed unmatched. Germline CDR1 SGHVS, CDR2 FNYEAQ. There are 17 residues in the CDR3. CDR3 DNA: TGTGCCAGCAGCCCGGCTTCAGGGGGCCGAAACACCGGGGAGCTGTTTTTT. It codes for CASSPASGGRNTGELFF.

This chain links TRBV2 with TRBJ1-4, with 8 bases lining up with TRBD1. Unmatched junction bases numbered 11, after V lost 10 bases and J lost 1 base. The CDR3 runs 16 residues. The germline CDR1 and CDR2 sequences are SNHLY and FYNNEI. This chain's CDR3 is CATPGQGDGTNEKLFF. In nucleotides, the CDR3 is TGTGCCACCCCCGGACAGGGTGACGGAACTAATGAAAAACTGTTTTTT.

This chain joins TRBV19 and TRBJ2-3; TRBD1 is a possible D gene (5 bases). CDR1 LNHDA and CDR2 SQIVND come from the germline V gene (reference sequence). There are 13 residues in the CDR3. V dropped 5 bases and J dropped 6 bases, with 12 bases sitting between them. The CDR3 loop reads CASSQGDPDTQYF. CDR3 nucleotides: TGTGCCAGTAGTCAAGGGGATCCGGATACGCAGTATTTT.

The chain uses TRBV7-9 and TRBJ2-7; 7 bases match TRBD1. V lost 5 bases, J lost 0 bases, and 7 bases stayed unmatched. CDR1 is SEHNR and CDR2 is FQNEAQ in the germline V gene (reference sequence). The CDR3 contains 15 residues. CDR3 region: CASSPSRDSSYEQYF. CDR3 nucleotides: TGTGCCAGCAGCCCATCCCGGGACAGCTCCTACGAGCAGTACTTC. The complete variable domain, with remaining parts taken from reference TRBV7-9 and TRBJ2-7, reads DTGVSQNPRHKITKRGQNVTFRCDPISEHNRLYWYRQTLGQGPEFLTYFQNEAQLEKSRLLSDRFSAERPKGSFSTLEIQRTEQGDSAMYLCASSPSRDSSYEQYFGPGTRLTVT.

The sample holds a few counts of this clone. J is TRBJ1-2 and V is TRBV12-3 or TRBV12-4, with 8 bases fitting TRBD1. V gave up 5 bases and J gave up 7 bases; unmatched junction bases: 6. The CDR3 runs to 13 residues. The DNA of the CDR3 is TGTGCCAGCAGTCTTGACAGGGGTGTTGGCTACACCTTC. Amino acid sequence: CASSLDRGVGYTF.

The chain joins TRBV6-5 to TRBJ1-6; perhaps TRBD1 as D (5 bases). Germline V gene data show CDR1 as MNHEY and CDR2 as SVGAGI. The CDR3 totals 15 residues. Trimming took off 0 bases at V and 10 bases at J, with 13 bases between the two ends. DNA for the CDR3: TGTGCCAGCAGTTACTCGATAGGGGAGGGATCACCCCTCCACTTT. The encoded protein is CASSYSIGEGSPLHF.

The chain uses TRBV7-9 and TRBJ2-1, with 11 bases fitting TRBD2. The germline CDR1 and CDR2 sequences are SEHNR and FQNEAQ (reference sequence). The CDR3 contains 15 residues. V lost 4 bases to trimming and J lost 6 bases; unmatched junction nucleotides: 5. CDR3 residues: CASSSSGGFFNEQFF. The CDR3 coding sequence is TGTGCCAGCAGCTCTAGCGGGGGGTTCTTCAATGAGCAGTTCTTC.

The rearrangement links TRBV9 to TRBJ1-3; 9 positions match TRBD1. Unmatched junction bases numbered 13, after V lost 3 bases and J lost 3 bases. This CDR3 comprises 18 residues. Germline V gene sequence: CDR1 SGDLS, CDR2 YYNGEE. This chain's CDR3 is CASSGRRDGTGLGNTIYF. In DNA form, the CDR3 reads TGTGCCAGCAGCGGACGACGAGACGGGACAGGGCTTGGAAACACCATATATTTT.

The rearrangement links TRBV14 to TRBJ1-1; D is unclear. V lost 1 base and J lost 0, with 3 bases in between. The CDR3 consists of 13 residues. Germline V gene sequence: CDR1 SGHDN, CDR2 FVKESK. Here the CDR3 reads CASSQALNTEAFF. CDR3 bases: TGTGCCAGCAGCCAAGCGTTGAACACTGAAGCTTTCTTT.

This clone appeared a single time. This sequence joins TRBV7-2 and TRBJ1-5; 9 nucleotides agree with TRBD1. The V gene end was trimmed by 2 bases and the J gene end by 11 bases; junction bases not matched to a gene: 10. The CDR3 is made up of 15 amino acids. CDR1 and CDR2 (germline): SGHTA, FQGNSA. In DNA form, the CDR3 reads TGTGCCAGCAGCTTACCCGGACAGGGGAGAGTGGCCCAGCATTTT. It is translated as CASSLPGQGRVAQHF.

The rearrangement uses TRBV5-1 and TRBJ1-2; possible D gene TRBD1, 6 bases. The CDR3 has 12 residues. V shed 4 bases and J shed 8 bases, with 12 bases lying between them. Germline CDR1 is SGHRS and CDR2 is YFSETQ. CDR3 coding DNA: TGCGCCAGCAGCCCTCCAGGGGAAGGCTACACCTTC. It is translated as CASSPPGEGYTF. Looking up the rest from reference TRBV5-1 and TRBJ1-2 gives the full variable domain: KAGVTQTPRYLIKTRGQQVTLSCSPISGHRSVSWYQQTPGQGLQFLFEYFSETQRNKGNFPGRFSGRQFSNSRSEMNVSTLELGDSALYLCASSPPGEGYTFGSGTRLTVV.